A single sample gave rise to the 5 T cell receptor beta chains below, sequenced in a study of blood T cell repertoires in COVID-19. TCRdb keeps only in-frame clones here, not all; method: immunoSEQ multiplex PCR. The repertoire holds approximately 90,000 clones, with about two thirds as singletons. The specimen sequenced was peripheral blood. The receptors were sampled from a woman at least 80 years old with acute or convalescent COVID-19.

The rearrangement uses TRBV19 and TRBJ1-2; D is perhaps TRBD1 (6 bases). Per the germline V gene, CDR1 is LNHDA and CDR2 is SQIVND (reference sequence). The V and J ends lost 6 bases and 4 bases respectively, with 15 bases between them. The CDR3 runs 14 residues. The CDR3 DNA reads TGTGCCAGTAGCCCCCAGACGGACAGCTATGGCTACACCTTC. It translates to CASSPQTDSYGYTF.

This sequence joins TRBV6-6 and TRBJ1-2, with no clear D. Germline assignment: CDR1 MNHNY and CDR2 SVGAGI (reference sequence). There are 13 residues in the CDR3. V was cut by 8 bases and J by 4 bases, with 14 bases left in between. The CDR3 region has the DNA TGTGCCAGCGGCGCAGGCGCGATCTATGGCTACACCTTC. It yields the protein CASGAGAIYGYTF.

V is TRBV30 and J is TRBJ1-2, with D perhaps TRBD1 (6 bases). This CDR3 is built from 14 residues. Trimming left V 2 bases short and J 7 bases short, with 17 bases between. Germline V gives CDR1 GTSNPN, CDR2 SVGIG (reference sequence). This CDR3 reads CAWSHNSGAGGYTF. The DNA for the CDR3 is TGTGCCTGGAGTCATAATTCAGGGGCTGGTGGCTACACCTTC.

Ten or more counts support this clone. The chain is built from TRBV5-1 and TRBJ1-3; TRBD1 aligns across 9 bases. Per germline, CDR1 SGHRS and CDR2 YFSETQ. Trimming at V came to 4 bases and at J to 8 bases, leaving 10 bases not matched to a gene. This CDR3 spans 15 amino acids. For the CDR3, the DNA is TGCGCCAGCAGCCGTGGGACAGGGAAGGGGGACACCATATATTTT. It codes for CASSRGTGKGDTIYF.

This chain uses TRBV10-3 with TRBJ1-1; possibly TRBD1 for D (5 bases). Trimming stripped 2 bases from V and 1 base from J, with 8 bases between. Per the germline V gene, CDR1 is ENHRY and CDR2 is SYGVKD. This CDR3 has 14 residues. The CDR3 DNA reads as TGTGCCATCAGTGAGACAGGCCGGAACACTGAAGCTTTCTTT. Its protein product is CAISETGRNTEAFF.